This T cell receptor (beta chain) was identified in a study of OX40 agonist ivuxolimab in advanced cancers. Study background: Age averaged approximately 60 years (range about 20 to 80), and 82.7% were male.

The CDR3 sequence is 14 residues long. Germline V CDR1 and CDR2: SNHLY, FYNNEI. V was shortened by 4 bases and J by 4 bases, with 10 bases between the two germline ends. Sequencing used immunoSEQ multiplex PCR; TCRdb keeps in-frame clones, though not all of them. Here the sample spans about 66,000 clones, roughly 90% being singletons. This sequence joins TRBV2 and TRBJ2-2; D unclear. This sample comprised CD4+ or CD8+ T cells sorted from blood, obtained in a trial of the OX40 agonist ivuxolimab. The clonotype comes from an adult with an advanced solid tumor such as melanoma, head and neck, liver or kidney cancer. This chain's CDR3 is CASSGQERTGELFF. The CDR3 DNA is TGTGCCAGCAGTGGGCAGGAGCGCACCGGGGAGCTGTTTTTT.